This passage covers 11 T cell receptor beta chains from one sample sequenced in a study of identical twins. Each CDR3 protein is one row after TCRdb ran MiXCR on the 5' RACE reads. Among under 800,000 distinct CDR3 sequences listed, 21% were seen once. These data are also associated with another study on T cells expressing NK-cell markers.

Sequences were obtained from PBMCs. Receptors originate from a woman aged 18-29 years in good health.

This clonotype turned up a few times. The chain has TRBV12-3 or TRBV12-4 and TRBJ1-5, with D hard to call. With 3 bases removed from V and 0 bases from J, the gap between germline ends came to 12 bases. This CDR3 region has 16 residues. The CDR3 DNA is TGTGCCAGCAGTTTTCTGCATCCCTCTAGCAATCAGCCCCAGCATTTT. It translates to CASSFLHPSSNQPQHF.

This sequence joins TRBV20-1 and TRBJ2-1; TRBD2 matches at 11 bases. The V gene end was trimmed by 0 bases and the J gene end by 8 bases; junction bases not matched to a gene: 12. This CDR3 contains 17 residues. Germline V lookup: CDR1 DFQATT, CDR2 SNEGSKA (reference sequence). The CDR3 DNA sequence: TGCAGTGCTAGAGATCTTCCAAGACTAGCGGGGCGGGATGAGCAGTTCTTC. This encodes CSARDLPRLAGRDEQFF.

This clonotype was recorded many times. J is TRBJ2-2 and V is TRBV12-3 or TRBV12-4, with D possibly being TRBD1 or TRBD2 (5 bases each). With 6 bases removed from V and 0 bases from J, the gap between germline ends came to 14 bases. The CDR3 is 16 residues long. CDR3 loop: CASSPPRGPNTGELFF. The CDR3 nucleotides are TGTGCCAGCAGCCCGCCCCGGGGACCGAACACCGGGGAGCTGTTTTTT.

In DNA, the CDR3 is TGCAGTGCTGTCGCGGGAGCTGGTGAGCAGTTCTTC. It is translated as CSAVAGAGEQFF. The gene calls are TRBV20-1 and TRBJ2-1; 7 bases are shared with TRBD2. Germline trimming cut 5 bases from V and 9 bases from J; bases unmatched to any gene: 7. Germline CDR1 reads DFQATT; CDR2 reads SNEGSKA (reference sequence). This CDR3 is built from 12 residues.

This chain joins TRBV3-1 and TRBJ1-5, with TRBD1 matching 11 bases. The CDR3 has 15 amino acids. V shed 0 bases, J shed 6 bases, and the junction held 1 base outside the gene matches. Germline V lookup: CDR1 LGHDT, CDR2 YNNKEL (reference sequence). Written as DNA, the CDR3 is TGTGCCAGCAGCCAAGAAGGGACAGGGGGTCAGCCCCAGCATTTT. This encodes CASSQEGTGGQPQHF.

The rearrangement joins TRBV6-5 to TRBJ2-7; 14 bases map to TRBD2. The CDR3 is 16 residues long. The V segment lost 4 bases and the J segment 3 bases; nucleotides outside the gene matches: 5. In germline, CDR1 is MNHEY, CDR2 SVGAGI. CDR3 region: CASSSGTSGRLYEQYF. The CDR3 DNA sequence: TGTGCCAGCAGTTCCGGGACTAGCGGGAGACTCTACGAGCAGTACTTC.

This clonotype has a handful of counts. The V call is TRBV10-2, the J call TRBJ2-5; tentatively, D is TRBD2 (7 bases). The CDR3 spans 13 residues. Trimming removed 4 bases from V and 5 bases from J, with 11 bases in between. Germline V gene data show CDR1 as WSHSY and CDR2 as SAAADI. CDR3 bases: TGCGCCAGCAGTGCACAGGGAGGGGAGACCCAGTACTTC. Amino acids: CASSAQGGETQYF.

This clonotype was detected ten times or more. The V call is TRBV20-1, the J call TRBJ1-2, with 9 bases fitting TRBD1. After removal of 6 bases from V and 6 bases from J, the junction contained 11 bases not matched to a gene. CDR1 and CDR2 (germline): DFQATT, SNEGSKA (reference sequence). CDR3 length: 14 amino acids. Written as DNA, the CDR3 is TGCAGTGCCAATCACAGGGGGCGCATGGATGGCTACACCTTC. Translating it yields CSANHRGRMDGYTF.

The gene calls are TRBV6-5 and TRBJ2-1; possible D gene TRBD2, 6 bases. The ends were cut back, 0 bases at V and 5 bases at J, with 14 bases in the middle. The germline V gene encodes CDR1 MNHEY and CDR2 SVGAGI. The CDR3 totals 16 residues. The CDR3 protein is CASSYSSGTSNNEQFF. CDR3 coding DNA: TGTGCCAGCAGTTACTCTAGCGGAACATCCAACAATGAGCAGTTCTTC.

This clonotype was detected many times. V is TRBV20-1 and J is TRBJ2-5, with TRBD2 matching 13 bases. This CDR3 comprises 14 residues. J gave up 6 bases and V 4 bases, and 5 bases lay outside the gene matches. Germline CDR1 reads DFQATT; CDR2 reads SNEGSKA (reference sequence). The CDR3 sequence: CSATRTSGRQTQYF. The CDR3 DNA follows: TGCAGTGCTACCCGGACTAGCGGGAGACAGACCCAGTACTTC.

The J gene is TRBJ1-2, the V gene TRBV20-1, with D hard to call. CDR3 length equals 14 residues. CDR1 is DFQATT, CDR2 SNEGSKA, per germline (reference sequence). Trimming took 3 bases from V and 5 from J, leaving 16 bases between them. In DNA form, the CDR3 reads TGCAGTGCTAGTTCTTCCGGGAGACGGTATGGCTACACCTTC. Amino acids: CSASSSGRRYGYTF.